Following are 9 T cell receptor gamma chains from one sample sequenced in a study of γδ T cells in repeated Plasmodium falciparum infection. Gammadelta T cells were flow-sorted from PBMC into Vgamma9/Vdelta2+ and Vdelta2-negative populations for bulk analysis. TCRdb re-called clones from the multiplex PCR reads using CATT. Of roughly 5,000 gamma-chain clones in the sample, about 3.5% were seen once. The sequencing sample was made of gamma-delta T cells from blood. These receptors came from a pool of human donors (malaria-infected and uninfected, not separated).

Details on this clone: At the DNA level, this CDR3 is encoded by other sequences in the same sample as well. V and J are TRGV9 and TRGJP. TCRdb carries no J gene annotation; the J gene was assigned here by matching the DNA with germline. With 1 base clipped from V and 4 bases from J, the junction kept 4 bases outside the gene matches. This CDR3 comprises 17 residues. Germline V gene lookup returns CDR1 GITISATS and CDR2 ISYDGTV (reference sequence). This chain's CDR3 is CALWEVLQELGKKIKVF. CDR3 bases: TGTGCCTTGTGGGAGGTTTTACAAGAGTTGGGCAAAAAAATCAAGGTATTT.

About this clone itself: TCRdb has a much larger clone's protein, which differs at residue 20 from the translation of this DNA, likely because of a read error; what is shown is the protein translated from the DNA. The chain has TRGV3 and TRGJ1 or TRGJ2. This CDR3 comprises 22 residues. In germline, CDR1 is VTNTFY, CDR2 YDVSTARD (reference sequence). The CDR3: CATWDRRLVRTPTISNYYKRLF. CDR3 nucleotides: TGTGCCACCTGGGACAGGCGTTTAGTAAGGACGCCCACCATATCGAATTATTATAAGAGACTCTTT.

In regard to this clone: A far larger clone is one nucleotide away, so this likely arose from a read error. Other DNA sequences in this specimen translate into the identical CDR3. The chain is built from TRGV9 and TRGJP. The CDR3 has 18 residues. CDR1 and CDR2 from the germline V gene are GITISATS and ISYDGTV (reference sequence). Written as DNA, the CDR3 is TGTGCCTTGTGGGAGGAATCAGTGGATGCGTTGGGTAAAAAAATCAAGGTATTT. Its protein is CALWEESVDALGKKIKVF.

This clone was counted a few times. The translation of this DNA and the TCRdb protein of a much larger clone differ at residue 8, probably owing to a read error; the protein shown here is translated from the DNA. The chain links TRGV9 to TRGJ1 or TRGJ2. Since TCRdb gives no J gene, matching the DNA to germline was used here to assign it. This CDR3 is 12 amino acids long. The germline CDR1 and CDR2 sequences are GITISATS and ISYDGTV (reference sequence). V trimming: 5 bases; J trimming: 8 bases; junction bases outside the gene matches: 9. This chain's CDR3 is CALWGVPHKKLF. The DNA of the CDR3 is TGTGCCTTGTGGGGGGTCCCCCATAAGAAACTCTTT.

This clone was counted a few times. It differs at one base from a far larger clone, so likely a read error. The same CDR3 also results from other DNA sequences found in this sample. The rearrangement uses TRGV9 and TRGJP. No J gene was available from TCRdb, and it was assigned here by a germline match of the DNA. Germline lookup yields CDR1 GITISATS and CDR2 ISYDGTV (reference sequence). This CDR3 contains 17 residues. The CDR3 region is CALWEPKQELGKKIKVF. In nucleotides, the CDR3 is TGTGCCTTGTGGGAGCCAAAACAAGAGTTGGGCAAAAAGATCAAGGTATTT.

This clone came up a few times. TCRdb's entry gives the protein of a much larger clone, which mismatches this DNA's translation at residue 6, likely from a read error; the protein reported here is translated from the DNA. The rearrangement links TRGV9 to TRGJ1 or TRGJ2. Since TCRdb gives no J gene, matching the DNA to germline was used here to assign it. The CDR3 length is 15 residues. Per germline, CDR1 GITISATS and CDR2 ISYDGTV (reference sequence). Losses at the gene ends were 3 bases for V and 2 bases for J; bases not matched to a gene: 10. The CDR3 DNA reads TGTGCCTTGTGGGAGATGCAGGGGTATTATTATAAGAAACTCTTT. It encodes CALWEMQGYYYKKLF.

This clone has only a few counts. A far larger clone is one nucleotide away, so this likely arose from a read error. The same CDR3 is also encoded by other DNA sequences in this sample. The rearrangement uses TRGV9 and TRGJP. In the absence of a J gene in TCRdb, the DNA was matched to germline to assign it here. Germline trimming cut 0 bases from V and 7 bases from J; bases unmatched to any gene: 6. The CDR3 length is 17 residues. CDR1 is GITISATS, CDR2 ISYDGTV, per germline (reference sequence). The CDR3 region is CALWEVLGELGKKIKVF. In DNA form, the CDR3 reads TGTGCCTTGTGGGAGGTGCTGGGGGAGTTGGGCAAAAAAATCAAGGTATTT.

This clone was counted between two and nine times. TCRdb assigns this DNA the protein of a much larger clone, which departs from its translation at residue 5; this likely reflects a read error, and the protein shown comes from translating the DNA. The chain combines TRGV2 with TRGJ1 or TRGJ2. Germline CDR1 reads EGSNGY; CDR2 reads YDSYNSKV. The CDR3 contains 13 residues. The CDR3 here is CATWGGIVNKKLF. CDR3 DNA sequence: TGTGCCACCTGGGGCGGGATTGTGAATAAGAAACTCTTT.

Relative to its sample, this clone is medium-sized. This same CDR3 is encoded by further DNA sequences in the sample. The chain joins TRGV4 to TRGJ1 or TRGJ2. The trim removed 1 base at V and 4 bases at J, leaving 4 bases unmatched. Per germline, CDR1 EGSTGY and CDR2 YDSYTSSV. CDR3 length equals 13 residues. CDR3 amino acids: CATWDGLYYKKLF. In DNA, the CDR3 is TGTGCCACCTGGGATGGCCTCTATTATAAGAAACTCTTT.